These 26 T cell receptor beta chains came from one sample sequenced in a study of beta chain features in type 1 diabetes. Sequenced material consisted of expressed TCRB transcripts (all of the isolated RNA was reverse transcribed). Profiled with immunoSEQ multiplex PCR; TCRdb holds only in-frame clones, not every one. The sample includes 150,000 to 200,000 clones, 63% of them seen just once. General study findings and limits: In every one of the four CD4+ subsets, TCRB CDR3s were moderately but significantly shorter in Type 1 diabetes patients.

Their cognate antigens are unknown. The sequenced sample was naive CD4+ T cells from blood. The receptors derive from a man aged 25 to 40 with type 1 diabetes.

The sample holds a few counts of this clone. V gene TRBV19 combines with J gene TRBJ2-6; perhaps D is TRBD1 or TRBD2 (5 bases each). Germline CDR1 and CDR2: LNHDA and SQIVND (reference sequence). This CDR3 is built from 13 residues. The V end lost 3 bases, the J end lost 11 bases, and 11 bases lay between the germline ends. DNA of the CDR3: TGTGCCAGTAGTATGGGACCTTCGGACGTCCTGACTTTC. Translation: CASSMGPSDVLTF.

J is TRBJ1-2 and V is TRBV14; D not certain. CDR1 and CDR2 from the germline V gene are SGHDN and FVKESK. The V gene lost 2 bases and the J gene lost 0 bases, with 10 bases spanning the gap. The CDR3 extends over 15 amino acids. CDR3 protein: CASSQSGRPNYGYTF. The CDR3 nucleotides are TGTGCCAGCAGCCAATCCGGGAGGCCTAACTATGGCTACACCTTC.

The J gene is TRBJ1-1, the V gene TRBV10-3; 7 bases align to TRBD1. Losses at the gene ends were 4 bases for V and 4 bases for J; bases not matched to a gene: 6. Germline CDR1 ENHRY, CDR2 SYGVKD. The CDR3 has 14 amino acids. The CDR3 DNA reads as TGTGCCATCAGTGCGGCACAGGGGAGCACTGAAGCTTTCTTT. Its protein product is CAISAAQGSTEAFF.

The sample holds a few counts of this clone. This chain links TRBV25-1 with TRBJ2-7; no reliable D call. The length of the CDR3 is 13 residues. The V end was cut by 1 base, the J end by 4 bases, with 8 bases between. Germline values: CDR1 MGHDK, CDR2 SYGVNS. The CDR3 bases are TGTGCCAGCAGTGAATCAGGCACGTACGAGCAGTACTTC. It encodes CASSESGTYEQYF.

The CDR3 sequence is CASSRGAYYEQYF. The CDR3 nucleotides read TGTGCCAGCAGTAGGGGGGCTTACTACGAGCAGTACTTC. The gene calls are TRBV25-1 and TRBJ2-7; D is possibly TRBD1 or TRBD2 (6 bases each). The CDR3 runs to 13 residues. V lost 5 bases, J lost 3 bases, and 11 bases lay in between. Germline CDR1 and CDR2: MGHDK and SYGVNS.

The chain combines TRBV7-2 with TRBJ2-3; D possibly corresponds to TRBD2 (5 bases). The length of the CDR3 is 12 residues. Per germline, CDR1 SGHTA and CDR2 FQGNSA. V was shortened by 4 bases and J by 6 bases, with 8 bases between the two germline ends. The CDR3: CASSSTRDTQYF. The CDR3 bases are TGTGCCAGCAGCTCTACTAGGGATACGCAGTATTTT. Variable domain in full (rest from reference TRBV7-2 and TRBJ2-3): GAGVSQSPSNKVTEKGKDVELRCDPISGHTALYWYRQSLGQGLEFLIYFQGNSAPDKSGLPSDRFSAERTGGSVSTLTIQRTQQEDSAVYLCASSSTRDTQYFGPGTRLTVL.

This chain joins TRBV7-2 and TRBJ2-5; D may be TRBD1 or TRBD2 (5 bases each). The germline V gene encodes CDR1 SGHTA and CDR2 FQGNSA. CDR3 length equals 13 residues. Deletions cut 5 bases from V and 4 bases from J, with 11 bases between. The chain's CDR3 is CASSPRGIETQYF. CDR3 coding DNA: TGTGCCAGCAGCCCGAGGGGAATAGAGACCCAGTACTTC. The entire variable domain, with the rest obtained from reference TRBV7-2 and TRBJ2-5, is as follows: GAGVSQSPSNKVTEKGKDVELRCDPISGHTALYWYRQSLGQGLEFLIYFQGNSAPDKSGLPSDRFSAERTGGSVSTLTIQRTQQEDSAVYLCASSPRGIETQYFGPGTRLLVL.

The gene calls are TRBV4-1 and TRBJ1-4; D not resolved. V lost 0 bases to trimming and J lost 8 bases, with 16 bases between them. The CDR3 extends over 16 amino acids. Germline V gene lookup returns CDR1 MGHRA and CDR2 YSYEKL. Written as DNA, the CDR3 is TGCGCCAGCAGCCAAGATTCAGCCCGAGGTGGGGAAAAACTGTTTTTT. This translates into CASSQDSARGGEKLFF.

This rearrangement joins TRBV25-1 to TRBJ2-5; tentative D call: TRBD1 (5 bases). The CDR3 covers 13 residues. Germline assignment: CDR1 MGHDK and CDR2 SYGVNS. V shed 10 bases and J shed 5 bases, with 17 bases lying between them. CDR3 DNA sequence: TGTGCCACCTTGACCGCCTGGGGCGAGACCCAGTACTTC. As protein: CATLTAWGETQYF.

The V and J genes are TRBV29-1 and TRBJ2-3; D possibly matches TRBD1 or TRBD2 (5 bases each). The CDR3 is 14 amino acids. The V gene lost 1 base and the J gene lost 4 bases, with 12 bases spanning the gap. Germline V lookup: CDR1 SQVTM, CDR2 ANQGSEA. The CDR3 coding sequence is TGCAGCGTTGAAGCGGTCGGGGCCTCAGATACGCAGTATTTT. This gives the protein CSVEAVGASDTQYF.

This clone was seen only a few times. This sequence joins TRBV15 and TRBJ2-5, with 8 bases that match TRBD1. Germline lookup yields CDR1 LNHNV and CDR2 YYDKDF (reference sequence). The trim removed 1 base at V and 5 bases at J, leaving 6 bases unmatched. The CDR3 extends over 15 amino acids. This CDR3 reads CATSRVIRTGETQYF. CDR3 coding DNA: TGTGCCACCAGCAGAGTGATAAGGACAGGGGAGACCCAGTACTTC.

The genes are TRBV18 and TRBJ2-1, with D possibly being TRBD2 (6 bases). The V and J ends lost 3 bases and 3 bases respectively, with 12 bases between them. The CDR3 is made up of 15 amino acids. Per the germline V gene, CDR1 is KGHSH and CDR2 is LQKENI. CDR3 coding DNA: TGTGCCAGCTCACCCTTTTCGGGAGACTACAATGAGCAGTTCTTC. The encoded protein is CASSPFSGDYNEQFF. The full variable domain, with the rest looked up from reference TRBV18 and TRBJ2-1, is NAGVMQNPRHLVRRRGQEARLRCSPMKGHSHVYWYRQLPEEGLKFMVYLQKENIIDESGMPKERFSAEFPKEGPSILRIQQVVRGDSAAYFCASSPFSGDYNEQFFGPGTRLTVL.

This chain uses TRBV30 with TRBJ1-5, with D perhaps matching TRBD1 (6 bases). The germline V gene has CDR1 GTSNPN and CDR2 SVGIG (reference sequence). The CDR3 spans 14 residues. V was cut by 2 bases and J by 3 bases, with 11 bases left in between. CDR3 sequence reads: CAWSKQGTNQPQHF. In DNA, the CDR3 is TGTGCCTGGAGTAAACAGGGTACCAATCAGCCCCAGCATTTT. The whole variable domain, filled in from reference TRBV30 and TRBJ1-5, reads SQTIHQWPATLVQPVGSPLSLECTVEGTSNPNLYWYRQAAGRGLQLLFYSVGIGQISSEVPQNLSASRPQDRQFILSSKKLLLSDSGFYLCAWSKQGTNQPQHFGDGTRLSIL.

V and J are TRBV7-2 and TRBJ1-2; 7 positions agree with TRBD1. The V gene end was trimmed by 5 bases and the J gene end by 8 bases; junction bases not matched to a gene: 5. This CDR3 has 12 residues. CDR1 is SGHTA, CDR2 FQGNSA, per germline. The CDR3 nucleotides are TGTGCCAGCAGCCTACTAGGGGGCGGCTACACCTTC. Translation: CASSLLGGGYTF.

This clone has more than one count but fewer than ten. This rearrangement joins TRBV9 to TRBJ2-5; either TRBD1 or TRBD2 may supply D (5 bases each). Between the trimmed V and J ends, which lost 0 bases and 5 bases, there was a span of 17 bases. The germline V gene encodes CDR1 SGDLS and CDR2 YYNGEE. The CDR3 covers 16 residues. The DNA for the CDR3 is TGTGCCAGCAGCGTAGATGTTTGGGGGTCCGGGGAGACCCAGTACTTC. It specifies CASSVDVWGSGETQYF.

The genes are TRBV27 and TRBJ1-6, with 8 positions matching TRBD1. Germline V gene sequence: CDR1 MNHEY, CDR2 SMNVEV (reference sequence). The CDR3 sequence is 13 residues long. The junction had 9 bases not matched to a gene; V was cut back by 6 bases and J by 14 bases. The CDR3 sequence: CASRTQGARTLHF. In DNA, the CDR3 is TGTGCCAGCAGAACTCAGGGGGCGAGGACCCTCCACTTT.

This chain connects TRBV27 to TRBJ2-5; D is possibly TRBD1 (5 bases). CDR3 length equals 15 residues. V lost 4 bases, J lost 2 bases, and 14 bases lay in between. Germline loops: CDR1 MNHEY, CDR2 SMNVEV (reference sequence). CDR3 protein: CASSSWQGIQETQYF. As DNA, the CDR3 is TGTGCCAGCAGTTCCTGGCAGGGCATACAAGAGACCCAGTACTTC.

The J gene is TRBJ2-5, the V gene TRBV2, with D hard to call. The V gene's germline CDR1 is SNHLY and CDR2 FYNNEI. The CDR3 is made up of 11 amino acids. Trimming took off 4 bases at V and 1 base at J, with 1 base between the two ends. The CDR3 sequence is CASSAQETQYF. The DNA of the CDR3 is TGTGCCAGCAGTGCCCAAGAGACCCAGTACTTC.

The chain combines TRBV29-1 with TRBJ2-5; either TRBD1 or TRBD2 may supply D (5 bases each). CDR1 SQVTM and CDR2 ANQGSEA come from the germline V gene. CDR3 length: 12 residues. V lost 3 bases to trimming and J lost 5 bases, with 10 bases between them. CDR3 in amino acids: CSVDGGYETQYF. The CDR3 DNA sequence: TGCAGCGTTGATGGGGGTTACGAGACCCAGTACTTC.

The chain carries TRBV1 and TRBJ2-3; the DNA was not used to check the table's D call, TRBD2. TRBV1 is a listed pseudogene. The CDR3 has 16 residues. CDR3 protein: CTSSQYASPSTDTQYF. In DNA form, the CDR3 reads TGCACCAGCAGCCAATACGCGTCTCCTAGCACAGATACGCAGTATTTT.

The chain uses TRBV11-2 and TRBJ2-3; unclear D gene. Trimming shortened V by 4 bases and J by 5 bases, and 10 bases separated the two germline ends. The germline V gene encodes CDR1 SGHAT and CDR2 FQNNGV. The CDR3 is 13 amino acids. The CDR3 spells CASSSDRQDTQYF. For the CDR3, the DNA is TGTGCCAGCAGCTCAGACCGTCAAGATACGCAGTATTTT. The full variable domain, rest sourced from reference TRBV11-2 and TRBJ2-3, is EAGVAQSPRYKIIEKRQSVAFWCNPISGHATLYWYQQILGQGPKLLIQFQNNGVVDDSQLPKDRFSAERLKGVDSTLKIQPAKLEDSAVYLCASSSDRQDTQYFGPGTRLTVL.

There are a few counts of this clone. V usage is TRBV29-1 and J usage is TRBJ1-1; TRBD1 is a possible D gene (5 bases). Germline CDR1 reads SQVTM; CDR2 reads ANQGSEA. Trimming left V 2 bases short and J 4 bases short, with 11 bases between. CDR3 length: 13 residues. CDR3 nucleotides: TGCAGCGTTGAAAGAGGGCAGGGCACTGAAGCTTTCTTT. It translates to CSVERGQGTEAFF.

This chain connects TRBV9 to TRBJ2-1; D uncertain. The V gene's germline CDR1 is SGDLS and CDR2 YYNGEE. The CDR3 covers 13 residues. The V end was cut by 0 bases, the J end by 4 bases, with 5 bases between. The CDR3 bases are TGTGCCAGCAGCGTAGAGGATTACAATGAGCAGTTCTTC. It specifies CASSVEDYNEQFF. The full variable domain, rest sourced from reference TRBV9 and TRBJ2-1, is DSGVTQTPKHLITATGQRVTLRCSPRSGDLSVYWYQQSLDQGLQFLIQYYNGEERAKGNILERFSAQQFPDLHSELNLSSLELGDSALYFCASSVEDYNEQFFGPGTRLTVL.

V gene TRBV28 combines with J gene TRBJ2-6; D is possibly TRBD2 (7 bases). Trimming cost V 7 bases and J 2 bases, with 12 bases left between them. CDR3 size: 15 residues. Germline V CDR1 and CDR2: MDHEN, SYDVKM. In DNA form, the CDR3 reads TGTGCCAGCACCTCGGGGGGCGCTGGGGCCAACGTCCTGACTTTC. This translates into CASTSGGAGANVLTF.

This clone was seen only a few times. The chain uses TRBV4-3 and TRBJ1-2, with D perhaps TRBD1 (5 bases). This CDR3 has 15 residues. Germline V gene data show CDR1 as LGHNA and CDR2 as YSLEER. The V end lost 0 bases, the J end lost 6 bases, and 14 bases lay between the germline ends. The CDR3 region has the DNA TGCGCCAGCAGCCAAGATCAGGGAGGGTTTCATGGCTACACCTTC. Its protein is CASSQDQGGFHGYTF.

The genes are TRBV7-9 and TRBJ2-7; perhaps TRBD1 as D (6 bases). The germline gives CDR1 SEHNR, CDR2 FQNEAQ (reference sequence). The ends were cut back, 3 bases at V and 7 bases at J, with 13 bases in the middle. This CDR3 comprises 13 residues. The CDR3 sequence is CASSLLQGKEQYF. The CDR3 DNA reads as TGTGCCAGCAGCTTGTTGCAGGGGAAGGAGCAGTACTTC.